The next 26 T cell receptor beta chains were all read from a single sample in a study of blood T cell repertoires in COVID-19. Only in-frame clones appear in the TCRdb table, and some are missing; sequencing was by immunoSEQ multiplex PCR. The profile covers approximately 430,000 clones, with approximately 90% appearing a single time and almost 1.5% taken by the ten largest. The sequencing sample was made of peripheral blood. Every receptor here comes from a woman in her 30s with active or convalescent COVID-19.

V usage is TRBV15 and J usage is TRBJ2-3, with 7 bases matching TRBD1. In germline, CDR1 is LNHNV, CDR2 YYDKDF (reference sequence). V was pared by 3 bases and J by 1 base, with 7 bases of the junction left unmatched. The CDR3 is 16 residues long. CDR3 loop: CATSSIRGQGTDTQYF. CDR3 DNA: TGTGCCACCAGCAGTATTAGGGGGCAAGGCACAGATACGCAGTATTTT.

The rearrangement links TRBV10-1 to TRBJ2-5, with 7 bases identical to TRBD2. In germline, CDR1 is WNHNN, CDR2 SYGVQD (reference sequence). J was trimmed by 0 bases and V by 4 bases; bases with no gene match: 5. The CDR3 consists of 15 residues. This CDR3 is CASSGTGTNQETQYF. CDR3 nucleotides: TGCGCCAGCAGTGGTACCGGGACTAACCAAGAGACCCAGTACTTC.

The CDR3 DNA reads TGCGCCAGCGGGGGACAGGCCCCTGTCGGTGGCTACACCTTC. The encoded protein is CASGGQAPVGGYTF. This rearrangement joins TRBV10-1 to TRBJ1-2, with 8 positions matching TRBD1. V shed 8 bases and J 7 bases; nucleotides not matched to a gene: 12. The CDR3 totals 14 residues. The germline V gene has CDR1 WNHNN and CDR2 SYGVQD (reference sequence).

This chain uses TRBV3-1 (or the pseudogene TRBV3-2) with TRBJ1-2, with 7 bases identical to TRBD1. Germline V gene lookup returns CDR1 LGHDT and CDR2 YNNKEL (reference sequence). The CDR3 covers 14 residues. With V trimmed by 4 bases and J by 5 bases, 7 bases remained unmatched. The CDR3, as DNA: TGTGCCAGCAGCCCAGGGGACAGATCTTATGGCTACACCTTC. Translation gives CASSPGDRSYGYTF.

The chain recombines TRBV7-9 with TRBJ1-1; 8 bases map to TRBD1. The CDR3 totals 14 residues. V shed 4 bases and J 6 bases; nucleotides not matched to a gene: 7. In germline, CDR1 is SEHNR, CDR2 FQNEAQ (reference sequence). CDR3 residues: CASSWDRLDSEAFF. The CDR3, as DNA: TGTGCCAGCAGCTGGGACAGGCTTGATTCTGAAGCTTTCTTT.

This chain uses TRBV19 with TRBJ2-2, with 8 bases lining up with TRBD1. This CDR3 is built from 14 residues. The germline CDR1 and CDR2 sequences are LNHDA and SQIVND (reference sequence). The ends lost 7 bases at V and 0 bases at J; junction bases unmatched: 1. The CDR3 DNA sequence: TGTGCCAGTAACAGGGGGACGAACACCGGGGAGCTGTTTTTT. Translation gives CASNRGTNTGELFF. The full variable domain, rest sourced from reference TRBV19 and TRBJ2-2, is DGGITQSPKYLFRKEGQNVTLSCEQNLNHDAMYWYRQDPGQGLRLIYYSQIVNDFQKGDIAEGYSVSREKKESFPLTVTSAQKNPTAFYLCASNRGTNTGELFFGEGSRLTVL.

This chain connects TRBV7-8 to TRBJ2-7; tentatively, D is TRBD1 (6 bases). Germline assignment: CDR1 SGHVS and CDR2 FQNEAQ. The CDR3 is 14 amino acids. V shed 5 bases and J shed 4 bases, with 15 bases lying between them. CDR3 DNA: TGTGCCAGCAGCCATAGGGACACGTCGTACGAGCAGTACTTC. Translating gives CASSHRDTSYEQYF. Filled out from reference TRBV7-8 and TRBJ2-7, the complete variable domain reads GAGVSQSPRYKVAKRGQDVALRCDPISGHVSLFWYQQALGQGPEFLTYFQNEAQLDKSGLPSDRFFAERPEGSVSTLKIQRTQQEDSAVYLCASSHRDTSYEQYFGPGTRLTVT.

This rearrangement joins TRBV3-1 (or the pseudogene TRBV3-2) to TRBJ2-5; maybe TRBD2 (6 bases). This CDR3 comprises 16 residues. The germline gives CDR1 LGHDT, CDR2 YNNKEL (reference sequence). The V end lost 3 bases, the J end lost 0 bases, and 14 bases lay between the germline ends. The CDR3 DNA follows: TGTGCCAGCAGCCAGGCTAACGGGGGATACCAAGAGACCCAGTACTTC. Protein sequence: CASSQANGGYQETQYF.

This clone has more than one count but fewer than ten. The V and J genes are TRBV14 and TRBJ2-7, with D hard to call. V lost 0 bases and J lost 6, with 15 bases in between. Germline V gene lookup returns CDR1 SGHDN and CDR2 FVKESK. The CDR3 consists of 15 residues. The CDR3 region is CASSQDDNTLTEQYF. The DNA of the CDR3 is TGTGCCAGCAGCCAAGACGACAACACTTTAACCGAGCAGTACTTC. The whole variable domain, remainder taken from reference TRBV14 and TRBJ2-7, is EAGVTQFPSHSVIEKGQTVTLRCDPISGHDNLYWYRRVMGKEIKFLLHFVKESKQDESGMPNNRFLAERTGGTYSTLKVQPAELEDSGVYFCASSQDDNTLTEQYFGPGTRLTVT.

J is TRBJ1-2 and V is TRBV6-5, with 8 bases matching TRBD1. Per the germline V gene, CDR1 is MNHEY and CDR2 is SVGAGI. The ends lost 6 bases at V and 8 bases at J; junction bases unmatched: 14. This CDR3 contains 15 residues. The CDR3 sequence: CASRFRVETGVGYTF. CDR3 DNA: TGTGCCAGCAGGTTTCGGGTCGAGACAGGGGTCGGCTACACCTTC.

This clone was observed once. V usage is TRBV29-1 and J usage is TRBJ1-2; D is uncertain. Trimming cost V 5 bases and J 4 bases, with 20 bases left between them. The CDR3 is 15 amino acids. Germline-derived CDR1 and CDR2 are SQVTM and ANQGSEA. CDR3 sequence (DNA): TGCAGCGTTATATTGCCGGGTTCTGGAGGCTATGGCTACACCTTC. Its translation: CSVILPGSGGYGYTF.

V and J are TRBV4-1 and TRBJ2-1; possible D gene TRBD2, 5 bases. In germline, CDR1 is MGHRA, CDR2 YSYEKL. The CDR3 extends over 17 amino acids. Trimming left V 4 bases short and J 0 bases short, with 16 bases between. In DNA form, the CDR3 reads TGCGCCAGCAGCCCGCCGTCCGTGGGGAGCTCCTACAATGAGCAGTTCTTC. As protein: CASSPPSVGSSYNEQFF.

J is TRBJ2-5 and V is TRBV7-9; D not resolved. Trimming removed 1 base from V and 2 bases from J, with 11 bases in between. The CDR3 covers 15 residues. The germline V gene encodes CDR1 SEHNR and CDR2 FQNEAQ (reference sequence). The CDR3 protein is CASSLVSWQQETQYF. The CDR3 region has the DNA TGTGCCAGCAGCTTAGTATCTTGGCAGCAAGAGACCCAGTACTTC.

The chain has TRBV14 and TRBJ1-3, with a tentative D call TRBD1 (5 bases). Germline loops: CDR1 SGHDN, CDR2 FVKESK. The germline V and J ends were trimmed by 0 bases and 0 bases, with 12 bases remaining between them. The CDR3 loop spans 17 amino acids. CDR3 loop: CASSQDDRARSGNTIYF. In nucleotides, the CDR3 is TGTGCCAGCAGCCAAGATGACAGAGCCCGCTCTGGAAACACCATATATTTT. The whole variable domain, filled in from reference TRBV14 and TRBJ1-3, reads EAGVTQFPSHSVIEKGQTVTLRCDPISGHDNLYWYRRVMGKEIKFLLHFVKESKQDESGMPNNRFLAERTGGTYSTLKVQPAELEDSGVYFCASSQDDRARSGNTIYFGEGSWLTVV.

This rearrangement joins TRBV6-5 to TRBJ2-2; D not resolved. Trimming took 4 bases from V and 3 from J, leaving 3 bases between them. The CDR3 sequence is 12 residues long. Germline assignment: CDR1 MNHEY and CDR2 SVGAGI. The CDR3 nucleotides read TGTGCCAGCAGTTCGTACACCGGGGAGCTGTTTTTT. Encoded protein: CASSSYTGELFF.

The chain is built from TRBV9 and TRBJ1-3, with D hard to call. Germline V gene sequence: CDR1 SGDLS, CDR2 YYNGEE. Trimming cost V 1 base and J 0 bases, with 5 bases left between them. This CDR3 spans 14 amino acids. CDR3 sequence reads: CASSVWSSGNTIYF. CDR3 nucleotide sequence: TGTGCCAGCAGCGTATGGAGCTCTGGAAACACCATATATTTT. Full variable domain (outside the CDR3, taken from reference TRBV9 and TRBJ1-3): DSGVTQTPKHLITATGQRVTLRCSPRSGDLSVYWYQQSLDQGLQFLIQYYNGEERAKGNILERFSAQQFPDLHSELNLSSLELGDSALYFCASSVWSSGNTIYFGEGSWLTVV.

The V and J genes are TRBV2 and TRBJ2-2; 12 bases line up with TRBD2. The CDR3 sequence is 14 residues long. Germline CDR1 SNHLY, CDR2 FYNNEI. The CDR3 DNA sequence: TGTGCGAGCGATGGACTAGCGGGAAGGGGGGAGCTGTTTTTT. This encodes CASDGLAGRGELFF. The full variable domain, its missing parts supplied by reference TRBV2 and TRBJ2-2, is EPEVTQTPSHQVTQMGQEVILRCVPISNHLYFYWYRQILGQKVEFLVSFYNNEISEKSEIFDDQFSVERPDGSNFTLKIRSTKLEDSAMYFCASDGLAGRGELFFGEGSRLTVL.

This chain connects TRBV6-2 or TRBV6-3 to TRBJ2-5; 7 positions agree with TRBD1. V lost 2 bases to trimming and J lost 6 bases; unmatched junction nucleotides: 9. The length of the CDR3 is 15 residues. In germline, CDR1 is MNHEY, CDR2 SVGEGT. DNA of the CDR3: TGTGCCAGCAGTTACGTCGCGAGGGGGCAACAGACCCAGTACTTC. Protein sequence: CASSYVARGQQTQYF.

In this sample, this clone turned up once. This chain links TRBV20-1 with TRBJ2-1, with TRBD2 matching over 8 bases. There are 15 residues in the CDR3. CDR1 DFQATT and CDR2 SNEGSKA come from the germline V gene (reference sequence). V was pared by 3 bases and J by 5 bases, with 9 bases of the junction left unmatched. CDR3 nucleotides: TGCAGTGCTAGTACCGGGACTAGACAGAACAATGAGCAGTTCTTC. It codes for CSASTGTRQNNEQFF.

The rearrangement uses TRBV5-1 and TRBJ1-2; 8 bases are a match to TRBD1. CDR3 size: 14 residues. Germline CDR1 is SGHRS and CDR2 is YFSETQ. With 4 bases clipped from V and 4 bases from J, the junction kept 6 bases outside the gene matches. CDR3 DNA: TGCGCCAGCAGCGAGAGGACAGGGAGCTATGGCTACACCTTC. It yields the protein CASSERTGSYGYTF. The entire variable domain, with the rest obtained from reference TRBV5-1 and TRBJ1-2, is as follows: KAGVTQTPRYLIKTRGQQVTLSCSPISGHRSVSWYQQTPGQGLQFLFEYFSETQRNKGNFPGRFSGRQFSNSRSEMNVSTLELGDSALYLCASSERTGSYGYTFGSGTRLTVV.

The V gene is TRBV6-5, the J gene TRBJ1-1, with 8 bases matching TRBD1. The CDR3 spans 14 residues. V was clipped by 7 bases and J by 2 bases; unmatched bases: 6. CDR1 MNHEY and CDR2 SVGAGI come from the germline V gene. The DNA for the CDR3 is TGTGCCAGCACTAGGGACAGGCTTAACACTGAAGCTTTCTTT. Encoded protein: CASTRDRLNTEAFF.

The chain employs TRBV10-3 and TRBJ2-7; 9 nucleotides agree with TRBD1. Trimming at V came to 6 bases and at J to 5 bases, leaving 8 bases not matched to a gene. CDR1 is ENHRY and CDR2 is SYGVKD in the germline V gene. The CDR3 is 14 residues long. CDR3 region: CAIRDPGQGDEQYF. The CDR3 coding sequence is TGTGCCATCAGGGACCCGGGACAGGGTGACGAGCAGTACTTC.

V usage is TRBV6-5 and J usage is TRBJ2-2; the D is unclear. The ends were cut back, 6 bases at V and 4 bases at J, with 6 bases in the middle. The CDR3 consists of 12 residues. In germline, CDR1 is MNHEY, CDR2 SVGAGI. Written as DNA, the CDR3 is TGTGCCAGCAGCCTCTCCACCGGGGAGCTGTTTTTT. Its protein is CASSLSTGELFF.

The V gene is TRBV7-9, the J gene TRBJ2-7, with 10 nucleotides matching TRBD1. This CDR3 spans 16 amino acids. Per germline, CDR1 SEHNR and CDR2 FQNEAQ (reference sequence). V shed 4 bases, J shed 2 bases, and the junction held 8 bases outside the gene matches. CDR3 DNA: TGTGCCAGCAGCTCGGACTCGGGACAGGGGACCTACGAGCAGTACTTC. It codes for CASSSDSGQGTYEQYF.

The CDR3: CASSLDRDSPLHF. DNA for the CDR3: TGTGCCAGCAGTTTGGACAGGGACTCACCCCTCCACTTT. This sequence joins TRBV6-5 and TRBJ1-6; 8 bases line up with TRBD1. The CDR3 length is 13 residues. V dropped 4 bases and J dropped 10; count of bases not matched to a gene: 3. Germline CDR1 MNHEY, CDR2 SVGAGI.

The chain employs TRBV3-1 (or the pseudogene TRBV3-2) and TRBJ1-1; the D gene is possibly TRBD1 (6 bases). Trimming removed 0 bases at V and 10 bases at J, with 18 bases between. This CDR3 is 15 amino acids long. In germline, CDR1 is LGHDT, CDR2 YNNKEL (reference sequence). The CDR3, as DNA: TGTGCCAGCAGCCAAGAATTCAGGCAGGGGCGGTCAGCTTTCTTT. Translation gives CASSQEFRQGRSAFF.